Listed below are T cell receptor beta chains from one sample, sequenced in a study of sequential checkpoint blockade in melanoma. Here immunoSEQ multiplex PCR was the method, and the copy in TCRdb shows in-frame clones only, minus some. The table lists tens of thousands of clones, 85% to 90% of them singletons. Sequenced here: CD8+ T cells sorted from blood (inferred from file names), sampled from a patient given nivolumab and ipilimumab in sequence. The receptors here all came from a human donor with melanoma. The CDR3 runs from the conserved cysteine through the conserved F or W. D genes are given only for firm matches. Clone size is stated in some rows and not others, as once, few, many or a class when expanded.

J gene | clone size | D gene | V gene | CDR3 DNA | CDR3 protein
TRBJ1-3 | - | - | TRBV4-1 | TGCGCCAGCAGCCAAAGGAGACAGCTCGTAACTGGAAACACCATATATTTT | CASSQRRQLVTGNTIYF
TRBJ2-4 | - | - | TRBV7-9 | TGTGCCAGCAGCTTAGGCGGGATGGAAAACATTCAGTACTTC | CASSLGGMENIQYF
TRBJ2-1 | - | TRBD1 | TRBV28 | TGTGCCAGCAGTGCAGGGGGCCAAGACTACAATGAGCAGTTCTTC | CASSAGGQDYNEQFF
TRBJ2-5 | few | TRBD1 | TRBV18 | TGTGCCAGCTCATCATGGGACAGTTACCAAGAGACCCAGTACTTC | CASSSWDSYQETQYF
TRBJ2-1 | - | TRBD1 | TRBV19 | TGTGCCAGTAGTGGGACAGGGGGGAATGAGCAGTTCTTC | CASSGTGGNEQFF
TRBJ1-2 | - | TRBD1 | TRBV9 | TGTGCCAGCAGCGTAGTAGACAGGGGGGACTATGGCTACACCTTC | CASSVVDRGDYGYTF
TRBJ2-3 | once | TRBD2 | TRBV7-2 | TGTGCCAGCAGCTCCGGACTAGATTTAGATACGCAGTATTTT | CASSSGLDLDTQYF
TRBJ2-7 | - | - | TRBV27 | TGTGCCAGCAGTTTAAGCTCAGGGGCGTCCTACGAGCAGTACTTC | CASSLSSGASYEQYF
TRBJ2-5 | - | TRBD2 | TRBV2 | TGTGCCATACAAGAGTTCGGGACTAGCGGGGAAGAGACCCAGTACTTC | CAIQEFGTSGEETQYF
TRBJ2-1 | - | TRBD2 | TRBV15 | TGTGCCACCAGCCCGGGGGGGTTCGGTGAGCAGTTCTTC | CATSPGGFGEQFF
TRBJ1-2 | - | TRBD1 | TRBV7-9 | TGTGCCAGCAGCCGTGGACAGGGGTGGGAATTCTATGGCTACACCTTC | CASSRGQGWEFYGYTF
TRBJ2-6 | - | TRBD1 | TRBV4-3 | TGCGCCAGCAGCCTTAGGGACAGTTCTAGCTCTGGGGCCAACGTCCTGACTTTC | CASSLRDSSSSGANVLTF
TRBJ1-2 | - | - | TRBV6-5 | TGTGCCAGCAGTCCCGCAGGGCACTATGGCTACACCTTC | CASSPAGHYGYTF
TRBJ2-3 | - | TRBD1 | TRBV19 | TGTGCCAGTAGTCGAAACAGGGGGTTGGCAGATACGCAGTATTTT | CASSRNRGLADTQYF
TRBJ2-3 | - | - | TRBV4-2 | TGTGCCAGCAGCCAAGTGATTAGCCTAAGCACAGATACGCAGTATTTT | CASSQVISLSTDTQYF
TRBJ2-2 | - | - | TRBV28 | TGTGCCAGCGACCTGACAGGGAACACCGGGGAGCTGTTTTTT | CASDLTGNTGELFF
TRBJ2-7 | - | - | TRBV6-5 | TGTGCCAGCAGTACAGTCGAGGGCGGGTACGAGCAGTACTTC | CASSTVEGGYEQYF